This T cell receptor (beta chain) originates from a study of blood T cell repertoires in COVID-19. Study in general: The origin of the acute and convalescent COVID-19 samples was the United States, Italy and Spain. PBMCs, B-cell-depleted T cells, or T cells provided the cDNA or gDNA that made up the material.

CDR3 size: 14 residues. Germline CDR1 reads SGHNT; CDR2 reads YYREEE (reference sequence). The V and J ends lost 4 bases and 1 base respectively, with 11 bases between them. Assay used: immunoSEQ multiplex PCR; TCRdb lists only in-frame clones, some missing. The sample contains some 150,000 clones, around 89% of which appear only once. The rearrangement links TRBV5-4 to TRBJ1-1, with D unresolved. The sequenced sample consisted of PBMCs or T cells enriched from blood (not recorded which). This clonotype was obtained from a woman aged 25-40 years with acute COVID-19. CDR3 DNA sequence: TGTGCCAGCAGCCCGGGCGGAGGGAACACTGAAGCTTTCTTT. Protein product: CASSPGGGNTEAFF. Full variable domain (missing parts from reference TRBV5-4 and TRBJ1-1): ETGVTQSPTHLIKTRGQQVTLRCSSQSGHNTVSWYQQALGQGPQFIFQYYREEENGRGNFPPRFSGLQFPNYSSELNVNALELDDSALYLCASSPGGGNTEAFFGQGTRLTVV.